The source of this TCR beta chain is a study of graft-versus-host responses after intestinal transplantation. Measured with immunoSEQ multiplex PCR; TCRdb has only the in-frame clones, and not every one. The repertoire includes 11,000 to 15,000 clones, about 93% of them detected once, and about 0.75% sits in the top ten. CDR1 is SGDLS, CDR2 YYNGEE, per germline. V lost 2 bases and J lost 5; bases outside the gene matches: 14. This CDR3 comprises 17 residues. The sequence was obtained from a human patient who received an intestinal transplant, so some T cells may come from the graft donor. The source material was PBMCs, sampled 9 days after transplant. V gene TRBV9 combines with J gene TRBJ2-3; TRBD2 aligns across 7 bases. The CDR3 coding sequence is TGTGCCAGCAGCGTCGGAGGGAGGGCCCCCGGAGGAGATACGCAGTATTTT. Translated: CASSVGGRAPGGDTQYF.